This T cell receptor (beta chain) appears in the sequencing data of a study of T-cell memory formation after mild COVID-19. The V end lost 2 bases, the J end lost 8 bases, and 13 bases lay between the germline ends. The CDR3 has 14 residues. The germline gives CDR1 SGHTA, CDR2 FQGNSA. 5'RACE primed at constant segments yielded TCR alpha and TCR beta cDNA libraries bearing sample barcodes and UMIs. TCRdb passed the 5' RACE reads through MiXCR, listing each CDR3 protein once. The data contain about 350,000 distinct CDR3 sequences, roughly 19% of them singletons. A few counts support this clonotype. The chain links TRBV7-2 to TRBJ1-5; D gene ambiguous. The clonotype comes from a man between 18 and 29 years old who had mild COVID-19 (a few samples of this study predate the infection). Cell type and time point are not known. Sequenced material: PBMCs or a T cell subset sorted from them (not recorded which). DNA for the CDR3: TGTGCCAGCAGCTTAAGTGAGGGATGGGAGCCCCAGCATTTT. Its translation is CASSLSEGWEPQHF.